This TCR beta chain was sequenced for a study of cytotoxic CD8 clonotypes in ibrutinib-treated CLL. Study as a whole: Of the patients, roughly 10 were relapsed/refractory, over 14 treatment-naive and 17 to 18 IGHV unmutated.

As regards this clone: The target antigen is unknown.

CDR3 length: 12 amino acids. CDR1 and CDR2 (germline): ENHRY, SYGVKD. Deletions cut 5 bases from V and 2 bases from J, with 5 bases between. Findings and limits, study-wide: The study found clonality rose at ibrutinib response, then fell toward baseline at progression. Higher circulating CD8+ T-cell counts strongly accompanied higher baseline clonality, above age-matched healthy donors.

Profiling relied on immunoSEQ multiplex PCR, and the TCRdb table lists in-frame clones only, not all of them. Seen here are about 120,000 clones, 58% observed once, and the top ten hold around 37%. The sequencing used PBMCs, collected after 24 months of ibrutinib treatment. This TCR was recovered from a human donor with chronic lymphocytic leukemia. This chain connects TRBV10-3 to TRBJ2-3; D remains unclear. This chain's CDR3 is CAISTDTDTQYF. The CDR3 nucleotides read TGTGCCATCAGTACAGACACAGATACGCAGTATTTT.